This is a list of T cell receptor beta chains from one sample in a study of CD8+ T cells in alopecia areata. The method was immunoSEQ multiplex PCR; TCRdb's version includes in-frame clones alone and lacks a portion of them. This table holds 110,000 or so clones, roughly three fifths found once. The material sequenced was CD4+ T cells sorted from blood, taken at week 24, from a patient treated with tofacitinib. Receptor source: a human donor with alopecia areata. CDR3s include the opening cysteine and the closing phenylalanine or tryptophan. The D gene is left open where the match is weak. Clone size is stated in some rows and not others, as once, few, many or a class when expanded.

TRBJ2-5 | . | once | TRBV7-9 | TGTGCCAGCAGCCCCGCGAAGACCCAGTACTTC | CASSPAKTQYF
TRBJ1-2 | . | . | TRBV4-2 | TGTGCCAGCAGCCAAGACCCTTCCCGTTATGGCTACACCTTC | CASSQDPSRYGYTF
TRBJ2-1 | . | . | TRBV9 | TGTGCCAGCAACCCAATGGGTTACAATGAGCAGTTCTTC | CASNPMGYNEQFF
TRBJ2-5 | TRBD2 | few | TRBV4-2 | TGTGCCAGCAGCCAACGTAGCGGGGGGTCCCGGGAGACCCAGTACTTC | CASSQRSGGSRETQYF
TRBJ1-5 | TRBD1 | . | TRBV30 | TGTGCCTGGAGTCCGGGACAGGGTAATCAGCCCCAGCATTTT | CAWSPGQGNQPQHF
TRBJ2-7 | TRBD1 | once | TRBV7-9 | TGTGCCAGCAGCCAGGACAGGTTAAGGGACGAGCAGTACTTC | CASSQDRLRDEQYF
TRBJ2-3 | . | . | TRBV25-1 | TGTGCCAGCCAGGCTCGAGGGGTGGGAAGCACAGATACGCAGTATTTT | CASQARGVGSTDTQYF
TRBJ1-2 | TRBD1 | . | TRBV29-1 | TGCAGCGTTGGGACAGGGGAAAACTATGGCTACACCTTC | CSVGTGENYGYTF
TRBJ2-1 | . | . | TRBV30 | TGTGCCTACCTGCAGAGAGTAAAGCAGTTCTTC | CAYLQRVKQFF
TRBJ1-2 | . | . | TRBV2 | TGTGCCAGCAGTCGCGACATCTATGGCTACACCTTC | CASSRDIYGYTF
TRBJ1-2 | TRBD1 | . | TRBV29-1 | TGCAGCATCTACAGGGGAGGGTCGGGCTACACCTTC | CSIYRGGSGYTF
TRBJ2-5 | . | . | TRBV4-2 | TGTGCCAGCAGCCAAGATTCGGCAGGGGAGACCCAGTACTTC | CASSQDSAGETQYF
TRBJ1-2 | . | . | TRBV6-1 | TGTGCCAGCAGTGAAAGGGCAGCCGGTTCCTATGGCTACACCTTC | CASSERAAGSYGYTF
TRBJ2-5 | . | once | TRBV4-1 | TGCGCCAGCAGCCAAGATCGTATGAGGGAGGAGACCCAGTACTTC | CASSQDRMREETQYF
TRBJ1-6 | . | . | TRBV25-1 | TGTGCCAGCAGTGGTAGTGGGGCGGCGCCCCTCCACTTT | CASSGSGAAPLHF
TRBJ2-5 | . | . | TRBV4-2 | TGTGCCAGCAGCCGTTCGGTCCAAGAGACCCAGTACTTC | CASSRSVQETQYF
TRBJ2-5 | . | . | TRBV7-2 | TGTGCCAGCAGCTTCAGCGAGCAAGAGACCCAGTACTTC | CASSFSEQETQYF
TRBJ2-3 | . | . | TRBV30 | TGTGCCTGGAGTCACACAGGGATCACAGATACGCAGTATTTT | CAWSHTGITDTQYF
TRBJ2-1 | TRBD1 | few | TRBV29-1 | TGCAGCGTCGCCCAGACAGGGGGCAATGAGCAGTTCTTC | CSVAQTGGNEQFF
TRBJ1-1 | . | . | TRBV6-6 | TGTGCCAGCAGACCCGGGGGGGGAGGCACTGAAGCTTTCTTT | CASRPGGGGTEAFF
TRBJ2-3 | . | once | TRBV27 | TGTGCCAGCAGTGTGCAGGGAGGATCAGATACGCAGTATTTT | CASSVQGGSDTQYF
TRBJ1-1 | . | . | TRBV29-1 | TGCAGCGTTGAAGTTTCTAGGGGCACTGAAGCTTTCTTT | CSVEVSRGTEAFF
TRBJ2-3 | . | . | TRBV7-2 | TGTGCCAGCAGCTCTCGTCCCCCAGATACGCAGTATTTT | CASSSRPPDTQYF
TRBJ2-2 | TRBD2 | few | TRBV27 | TGTGCCAGCAGTTTCCTACGGGGGGGCGCCGGGGAGCTGTTTTTT | CASSFLRGGAGELFF
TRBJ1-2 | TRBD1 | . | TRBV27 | TGTGCCAGCCCCCCGGCCAGGGGGAACTATGGCTACACCTTC | CASPPARGNYGYTF
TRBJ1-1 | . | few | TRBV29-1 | TGCAGCGTTGTAGGACGGAGAATGAACACTGAAGCTTTCTTT | CSVVGRRMNTEAFF
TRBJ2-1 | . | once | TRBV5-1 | TGCGCCAGCAGCTTGGATGGGACACTTGGATGGGAGCAGTTCTTC | CASSLDGTLGWEQFF
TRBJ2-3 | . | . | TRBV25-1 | TGTGCCAGCACCCCAGCCAACACAGATACGCAGTATTTT | CASTPANTDTQYF
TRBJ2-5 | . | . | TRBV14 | TGTGCCAGCAGCCAAGGGGGCAGAGGGACCCAGTACTTC | CASSQGGRGTQYF
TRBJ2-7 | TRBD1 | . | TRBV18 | TGTGCCAGCTCACCCCCGACAGGGGCCTACGAGCAGTACTTC | CASSPPTGAYEQYF
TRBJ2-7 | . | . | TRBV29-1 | TGCAGCGTTGTTTCTGGGATCTACGAGCAGTACTTC | CSVVSGIYEQYF
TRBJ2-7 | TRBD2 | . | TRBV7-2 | TGTGCCAGCAGCCCGGGACTAGCGGGGGTGAGCTCCTACGAGCAGTACTTC | CASSPGLAGVSSYEQYF
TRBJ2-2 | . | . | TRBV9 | TGTGCCAGCAATGTGGACACCGGGGAGCTGTTTTTT | CASNVDTGELFF
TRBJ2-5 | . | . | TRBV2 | TGTGCCAGCAACCTTCGAGTTCAAGAGACCCAGTACTTC | CASNLRVQETQYF
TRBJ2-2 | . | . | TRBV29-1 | TGCAGCGCTGCCGAAGGGGCCGGGGAGCTGTTTTTT | CSAAEGAGELFF
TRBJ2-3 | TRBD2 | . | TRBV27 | TGTGCCAGCAGTCCTAATGCAGGGACTAGCGTGTATTTT | CASSPNAGTSVYF
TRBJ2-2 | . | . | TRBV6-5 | TGTGCCAGCAGTTACGGGCCCCTAGGGGAGCTGTTTTTT | CASSYGPLGELFF
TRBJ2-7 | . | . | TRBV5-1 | TGCGCCAGCAGCCCCCCCCTACAGGGTGTCGAGCAGTACTTC | CASSPPLQGVEQYF
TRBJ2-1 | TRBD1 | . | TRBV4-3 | TGCGCCAGCAGCCAAGTAGACAGGGGCGGTGGGTATAATGAGCAGTTCTTC | CASSQVDRGGGYNEQFF
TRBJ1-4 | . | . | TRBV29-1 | TGCAGCGCCACTTATTCCGGGGAAAAACTGTTTTTT | CSATYSGEKLFF
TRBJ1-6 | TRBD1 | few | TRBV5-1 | TGCGCCAGCAGCCCCACCGGGACAGGGTATTCACCCCTCCACTTT | CASSPTGTGYSPLHF
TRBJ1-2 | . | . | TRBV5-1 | TGCGCCAGCAGCTTGGACGGACAGACCCTTCTCGGCTACACCTTC | CASSLDGQTLLGYTF
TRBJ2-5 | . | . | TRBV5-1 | TGCGCCAGCAGCTTGATGGGCAGTGAGGAGACCCAGTACTTC | CASSLMGSEETQYF
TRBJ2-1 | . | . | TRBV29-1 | TGCAGCGCCTGGCAGGGGTTATGGGAGCAGTTCTTC | CSAWQGLWEQFF
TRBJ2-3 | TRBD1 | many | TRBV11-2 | TGTGCCAGCAGCCGACAGGGCGGCACAGATACGCAGTATTTT | CASSRQGGTDTQYF
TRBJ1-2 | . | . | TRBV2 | TGTGCCAGCAGTGATCAGTCCTCCGGTCGTGGCTACACCTTC | CASSDQSSGRGYTF